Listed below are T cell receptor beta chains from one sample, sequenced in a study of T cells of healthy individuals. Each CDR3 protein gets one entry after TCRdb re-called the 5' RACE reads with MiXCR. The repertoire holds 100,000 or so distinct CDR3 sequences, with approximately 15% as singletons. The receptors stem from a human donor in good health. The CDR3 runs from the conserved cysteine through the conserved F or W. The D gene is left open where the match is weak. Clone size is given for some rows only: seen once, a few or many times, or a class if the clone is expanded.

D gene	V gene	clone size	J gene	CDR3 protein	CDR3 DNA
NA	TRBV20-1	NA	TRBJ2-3	CSINRSGVGGGTQYF	TGCAGCATCAACCGTTCCGGGGTGGGAGGGGGTACGCAGTATTTT
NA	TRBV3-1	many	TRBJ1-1	CASSQDQGMNTEAFF	TGTGCCAGCAGCCAAGATCAGGGAATGAACACTGAAGCTTTCTTT
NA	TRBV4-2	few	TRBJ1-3	CASSQVEDVSGNTIYF	TGTGCCAGCAGCCAAGTTGAGGACGTCTCTGGAAACACCATATATTTT
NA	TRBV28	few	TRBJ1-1	CASGTLDTEAFF	TGTGCCAGCGGTACTTTGGACACTGAAGCTTTCTTT
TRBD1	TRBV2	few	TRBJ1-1	CASSETDRLNTEAFF	TGTGCCAGCAGTGAAACGGACAGGCTGAACACTGAAGCTTTCTTT
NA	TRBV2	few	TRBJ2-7	CASSVEGNGSEQYF	TGTGCCAGCAGTGTTGAGGGTAATGGTTCCGAGCAGTACTTC
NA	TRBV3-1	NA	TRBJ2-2	CASTNGAGFTGELFF	TGTGCCAGCACCAACGGCGCCGGCTTCACCGGGGAGCTGTTTTTT
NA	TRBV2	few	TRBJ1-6	CASSEERAALHF	TGTGCCAGCAGTGAGGAGAGGGCTGCCCTCCACTTT
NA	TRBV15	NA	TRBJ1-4	CATSRDEGWDEKLFF	TGTGCCACCAGCAGAGATGAGGGATGGGATGAAAAACTGTTTTTT
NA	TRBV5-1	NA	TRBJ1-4	CASSLQGGYEEKLFF	TGCGCCAGCTCCCTACAAGGGGGGTATGAGGAAAAACTGTTTTTT
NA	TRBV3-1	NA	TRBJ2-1	CASSQDSLGGAEQFF	TGTGCCAGCAGCCAAGATTCACTAGGGGGTGCTGAGCAGTTCTTC
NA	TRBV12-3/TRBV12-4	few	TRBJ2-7	CASSYPRISYEQYF	TGTGCCAGCAGTTACCCCAGAATCTCCTACGAGCAGTACTTC
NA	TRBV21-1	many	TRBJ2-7	CASTKDGDSYEQYF	TGTGCCAGCACCAAGGACGGGGACTCCTACGAGCAGTACTTC
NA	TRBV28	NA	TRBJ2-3	CASSPPQYSTDTQYF	TGTGCCAGCAGTCCCCCTCAGTATAGCACAGATACGCAGTATTTT
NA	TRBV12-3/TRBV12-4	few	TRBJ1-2	CASSPDGAGYGYTF	TGTGCCAGCAGCCCGGACGGGGCGGGCTATGGCTACACCTTC
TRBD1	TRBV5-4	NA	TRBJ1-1	CASSLGRGLSPEAFF	TGTGCCAGCAGCTTGGGCAGGGGGCTTTCCCCTGAAGCTTTCTTT
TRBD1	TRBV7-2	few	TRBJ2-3	CASERRGGEDTQYF	TGTGCCAGCGAACGGCGAGGGGGCGAGGATACGCAGTATTTT
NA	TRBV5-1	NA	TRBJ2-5	CASSPFWTSQETQYF	TGCGCCAGCAGTCCGTTCTGGACGTCACAAGAGACCCAGTACTTC
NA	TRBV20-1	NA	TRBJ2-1	CSAREGGLVNEQFF	TGCAGTGCTAGAGAGGGAGGCCTCGTCAATGAGCAGTTCTTC
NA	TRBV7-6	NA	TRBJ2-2	CASSSRYRDTGELFF	TGTGCCAGCAGCTCCCGCTACAGGGACACCGGGGAGCTGTTTTTT
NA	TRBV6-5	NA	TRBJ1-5	CASGRASNQPQHF	TGTGCCAGCGGCAGGGCTAGCAATCAGCCCCAGCATTTT
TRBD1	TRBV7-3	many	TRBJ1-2	CASSLLPGQGPNYGYTF	TGTGCCAGCAGCTTATTGCCGGGACAGGGACCTAACTATGGCTACACCTTC
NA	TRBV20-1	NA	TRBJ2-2	CSARDQEHSNTGELFF	TGCAGTGCTAGAGATCAGGAACACTCGAACACCGGGGAGCTGTTTTTT
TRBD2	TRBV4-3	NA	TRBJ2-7	CASSQESASGFSYEQYF	TGCGCCAGCAGCCAAGAATCGGCTAGCGGGTTTTCCTACGAGCAGTACTTC
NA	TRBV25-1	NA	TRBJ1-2	CASSEGAYGYTF	TGTGCCAGCAGTGAGGGGGCCTATGGCTACACCTTC
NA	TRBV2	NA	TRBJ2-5	CASSESVASQETQYF	TGTGCCAGCAGTGAAAGTGTCGCCAGCCAAGAGACCCAGTACTTC